The clone carrying this T cell receptor (beta chain) was counted a few times. Its antigen is undetermined. The data are from a study of blood T cells in healthy people across ages. Aged roughly 6 to 95, donors were systemically healthy Caucasians from Russia. PBMCs numbering at least 6.5 million were isolated per sample. The germline CDR1 and CDR2 sequences are SNHLY and FYNNEI. This CDR3 is built from 15 residues. The V end lost 6 bases, the J end lost 0 bases, and 12 bases lay between the germline ends. Using a J-beta primer mix together with a sample-barcoded 5' primer, a second PCR was run for roughly 6 to 12 cycles. TCRdb reprocessed the 5' RACE reads with MiXCR, giving one entry per CDR3 protein. The sample lists around 1,500,000 distinct CDR3 sequences, approximately 42% occurring once. General observations from the study: Age showed a roughly linear inverse relationship with TCR beta diversity per million T cells.

This receptor was obtained from a young woman in good health. This chain links TRBV2 with TRBJ2-1, with D unresolved. The specimen sequenced was blood. CDR3 loop: CASSPTHSSYNEQFF. CDR3 in DNA: TGTGCCAGCAGCCCGACACATAGCTCCTACAATGAGCAGTTCTTC.